These 27 T cell receptor beta chains came from one sample sequenced in a study of beta chain features in type 1 diabetes. Regarding the study as a whole: Type 1 diabetes patients had moderately but significantly shorter TCRB CDR3s in all four CD4+ subsets.

Which antigens these TCRs recognize remains unknown. Reverse transcription of all isolated RNA meant that expressed TCRB transcripts were sequenced. Sequencing used immunoSEQ multiplex PCR; TCRdb keeps in-frame clones, though not all of them. There are 250,000 to 300,000 clones in the sample; about 24% occur only once, and roughly 0.011% lies in the top ten. Sequenced sample: naive CD4+ T cells from blood. Source of these receptors: a woman younger than 45 with type 1 diabetes.

This clone was detected only a few times. The V call is TRBV5-1, the J call TRBJ2-3, with no clear D. Germline CDR1 and CDR2: SGHRS and YFSETQ. V gave up 2 bases and J gave up 5 bases, with 9 bases separating them. CDR3 length equals 13 residues. CDR3 coding DNA: TGCGCCAGCAGCTTAAGACTGGGAGATACGCAGTATTTT. As protein: CASSLRLGDTQYF.

As concerns this clone: This sample also contains other DNA sequences that code for the same CDR3. Written as DNA, the CDR3 is TGTGCCTGGACCGGACAGGTGAACACTGAAGCTTTCTTT. Its protein product is CAWTGQVNTEAFF. The chain links TRBV30 to TRBJ1-1; 7 positions match TRBD1. The germline V gene has CDR1 GTSNPN and CDR2 SVGIG (reference sequence). V lost 4 bases and J lost 0; bases outside the gene matches: 2. The CDR3 covers 13 residues.

V is TRBV19 and J is TRBJ2-1, with TRBD2 identical over 13 bases. Germline loops: CDR1 LNHDA, CDR2 SQIVND (reference sequence). The ends lost 6 bases at V and 8 bases at J; junction bases unmatched: 7. This CDR3 spans 15 amino acids. The CDR3 bases are TGTGCCAGTAGGCGGACTAGCGGGAGTCTGGATGAGCAGTTCTTC. It specifies CASRRTSGSLDEQFF.

This clone was detected only a few times. The rearrangement joins TRBV5-1 to TRBJ2-1; 7 positions agree with TRBD2. Losses at the gene ends were 0 bases for V and 3 bases for J; bases not matched to a gene: 6. The CDR3 runs to 16 residues. The germline V gene has CDR1 SGHRS and CDR2 YFSETQ. The CDR3 coding sequence is TGCGCCAGCAGCTTGGCGGGGCTAGCGGTCTACAATGAGCAGTTCTTC. Encoded protein: CASSLAGLAVYNEQFF.

This clone came up once. The rearrangement uses TRBV6-4 and TRBJ2-2, with 8 bases that match TRBD2. Germline values: CDR1 MRHNA, CDR2 SNTAGT. This CDR3 is built from 15 residues. The CDR3 DNA reads TGTGCGTCGAGGCGGGAGGCATCGGCCACCGGGGAGCTGTTTTTT. Its protein is CASRREASATGELFF.

The chain employs TRBV7-3 and TRBJ2-3; D ambiguous. From germline, CDR1 is SGHTA and CDR2 FQGTGA. CDR3 length equals 14 residues. Trimming removed 6 bases at V and 7 bases at J, with 17 bases between. The chain's CDR3 is CASSSDTSTNTQYF. The CDR3 nucleotides read TGTGCCAGCAGTTCAGACACGTCGACGAATACGCAGTATTTT.

This sequence joins TRBV6-4 and TRBJ1-1; 7 bases line up with TRBD1. In germline, CDR1 is MRHNA, CDR2 SNTAGT. The CDR3 sequence is 13 residues long. V shed 6 bases and J 1 base; nucleotides not matched to a gene: 2. The CDR3: CASSRTGNTEAFF. Written as DNA, the CDR3 is TGTGCCAGCAGCCGGACAGGGAACACTGAAGCTTTCTTT.

This clone was observed a handful of times. The J gene is TRBJ1-2, the V gene TRBV30; D not certain. V lost 2 bases and J lost 5, with 6 bases in between. This CDR3 region has 11 residues. Looked up from germline, CDR1 is GTSNPN and CDR2 is SVGIG (reference sequence). CDR3 bases: TGTGCCTGGAGTCCTCAGTATGGCTACACCTTC. Its protein product is CAWSPQYGYTF.

This rearrangement joins TRBV5-1 to TRBJ1-1, with D perhaps matching TRBD1 (5 bases). Germline V gene sequence: CDR1 SGHRS, CDR2 YFSETQ. The CDR3 sequence is 14 residues long. Trimming removed 0 bases at V and 4 bases at J, with 10 bases between. This chain's CDR3 is CASSLDGQPTEAFF. Here the CDR3 DNA reads TGCGCCAGCAGCTTGGACGGACAACCCACTGAAGCTTTCTTT.

This sequence joins TRBV4-1 and TRBJ1-5, with D unclear. Germline CDR1 reads MGHRA; CDR2 reads YSYEKL. Trimming took 1 base from V and 0 from J, leaving 16 bases between them. The CDR3 extends over 18 amino acids. Here the CDR3 reads CASSQVPLQDYSNQPQHF. The CDR3, as DNA: TGCGCCAGCAGCCAAGTACCTCTACAAGACTATAGCAATCAGCCCCAGCATTTT.

This chain joins TRBV7-2 and TRBJ2-1, with 12 bases aligning to TRBD2. V dropped 2 bases and J dropped 0; count of bases not matched to a gene: 8. The CDR3 has 19 residues. The V gene's germline CDR1 is SGHTA and CDR2 FQGNSA. CDR3 region: CASSLRGLAGLSSYNEQFF. CDR3 in DNA: TGTGCCAGCAGCTTACGGGGACTAGCGGGTCTAAGCTCCTACAATGAGCAGTTCTTC. Drawing the rest from reference TRBV7-2 and TRBJ2-1, the complete variable domain is GAGVSQSPSNKVTEKGKDVELRCDPISGHTALYWYRQSLGQGLEFLIYFQGNSAPDKSGLPSDRFSAERTGGSVSTLTIQRTQQEDSAVYLCASSLRGLAGLSSYNEQFFGPGTRLTVL.

This clone was seen only a few times. The CDR3 is CASSIDGTASGENEQFF. CDR3 DNA: TGTGCCAGTAGTATAGACGGCACGGCTAGCGGGGAGAATGAGCAGTTCTTC. The chain links TRBV19 to TRBJ2-1; 9 nucleotides match TRBD2. CDR3 size: 17 residues. V lost 0 bases to trimming and J lost 7 bases; unmatched junction nucleotides: 10. CDR1 and CDR2 (germline): LNHDA, SQIVND (reference sequence). Filled out from reference TRBV19 and TRBJ2-1, the complete variable domain reads DGGITQSPKYLFRKEGQNVTLSCEQNLNHDAMYWYRQDPGQGLRLIYYSQIVNDFQKGDIAEGYSVSREKKESFPLTVTSAQKNPTAFYLCASSIDGTASGENEQFFGPGTRLTVL.

This clone was seen a few times. The genes are TRBV11-2 and TRBJ2-2; D is perhaps TRBD2 (5 bases). The germline CDR1 and CDR2 sequences are SGHAT and FQNNGV. V lost 5 bases to trimming and J lost 5 bases, with 12 bases between them. The CDR3 extends over 14 amino acids. The CDR3: CASSGGPETGELFF. CDR3 bases: TGTGCCAGCAGCGGAGGCCCAGAAACCGGGGAGCTGTTTTTT.

V usage is TRBV30 and J usage is TRBJ1-2; tentative D call: TRBD1 (5 bases). The CDR3 covers 17 residues. Germline V gives CDR1 GTSNPN, CDR2 SVGIG (reference sequence). Trimming pared 0 bases from V and 1 base from J, leaving 18 bases between. CDR3 in DNA: TGTGCCTGGAGTGTAACCGCGGGACTAAATTTTAACTATGGCTACACCTTC. It specifies CAWSVTAGLNFNYGYTF.

The genes are TRBV5-1 and TRBJ1-4; tentative D call: TRBD1 (6 bases). CDR1 is SGHRS and CDR2 is YFSETQ in the germline V gene. The CDR3 is 15 amino acids. V shed 0 bases and J shed 8 bases, with 14 bases lying between them. This chain's CDR3 is CASSLEWGPGEKLFF. CDR3 in DNA: TGCGCCAGCAGCTTGGAATGGGGGCCAGGGGAAAAACTGTTTTTT. The whole variable domain, filled in from reference TRBV5-1 and TRBJ1-4, reads KAGVTQTPRYLIKTRGQQVTLSCSPISGHRSVSWYQQTPGQGLQFLFEYFSETQRNKGNFPGRFSGRQFSNSRSEMNVSTLELGDSALYLCASSLEWGPGEKLFFGSGTQLSVL.

This clone was counted only a few times. This sequence joins TRBV30 and TRBJ2-3, with D tentatively TRBD2 (6 bases). Trimming took off 1 base at V and 2 bases at J, with 10 bases between the two ends. The CDR3 sequence is 14 residues long. Germline CDR1 and CDR2: GTSNPN and SVGIG (reference sequence). CDR3 DNA: TGTGCCTGGAGTGAGGGACTCTCCACAGATACGCAGTATTTT. It codes for CAWSEGLSTDTQYF.

The rearrangement links TRBV30 to TRBJ1-1; TRBD1 agrees at 9 bases. CDR1 is GTSNPN and CDR2 is SVGIG in the germline V gene (reference sequence). CDR3 size: 14 residues. V gave up 2 bases and J gave up 3 bases; unmatched junction bases: 4. CDR3 DNA: TGTGCCTGGAGTATGACAGGGGGGGACACTGAAGCTTTCTTT. It is translated as CAWSMTGGDTEAFF. The whole variable domain, filled in from reference TRBV30 and TRBJ1-1, reads SQTIHQWPATLVQPVGSPLSLECTVEGTSNPNLYWYRQAAGRGLQLLFYSVGIGQISSEVPQNLSASRPQDRQFILSSKKLLLSDSGFYLCAWSMTGGDTEAFFGQGTRLTVV.

The V gene is TRBV9, the J gene TRBJ2-3; 14 bases map to TRBD2. Germline CDR1 reads SGDLS; CDR2 reads YYNGEE. Trimming at V came to 0 bases and at J to 1 base, leaving 7 bases not matched to a gene. This CDR3 comprises 19 residues. CDR3 region: CASSVAGGLAGVGTDTQYF. The CDR3 DNA sequence: TGTGCCAGCAGCGTAGCCGGGGGACTAGCGGGAGTAGGCACAGATACGCAGTATTTT. Complete variable domain (other parts from reference TRBV9 and TRBJ2-3): DSGVTQTPKHLITATGQRVTLRCSPRSGDLSVYWYQQSLDQGLQFLIQYYNGEERAKGNILERFSAQQFPDLHSELNLSSLELGDSALYFCASSVAGGLAGVGTDTQYFGPGTRLTVL.

This clone was found a few times. The V and J genes are TRBV30 and TRBJ1-2; 8 bases are shared with TRBD1. J was trimmed by 0 bases and V by 6 bases; bases with no gene match: 12. CDR3 length equals 16 residues. Germline loops: CDR1 GTSNPN, CDR2 SVGIG (reference sequence). For the CDR3, the DNA is TGTGCCTGCCGACAGGGGAACCCTCCCTCTAACTATGGCTACACCTTC. Translated, it gives CACRQGNPPSNYGYTF.

V usage is TRBV19 and J usage is TRBJ1-5; D may be TRBD1 (6 bases). In germline, CDR1 is LNHDA, CDR2 SQIVND (reference sequence). This CDR3 is built from 15 residues. V gave up 6 bases and J gave up 0 bases, with 12 bases separating them. The CDR3 protein is CASSLGHLSNQPQHF. For the CDR3, the DNA is TGTGCCAGTAGCCTGGGACACCTTAGCAATCAGCCCCAGCATTTT.

The gene calls are TRBV7-9 and TRBJ1-2, with no clear D. Germline lookup yields CDR1 SEHNR and CDR2 FQNEAQ (reference sequence). V lost 8 bases and J lost 2, with 12 bases in between. The CDR3 is 13 amino acids. CDR3: CASCPQMNYGYTF. For the CDR3, the DNA is TGTGCCAGCTGCCCTCAGATGAACTATGGCTACACCTTC.

This clone has only a few counts. The chain employs TRBV19 and TRBJ2-5, with 10 bases that match TRBD2. The V and J ends lost 5 bases and 5 bases, in that order; junction bases with no gene match: 8. Germline V lookup: CDR1 LNHDA, CDR2 SQIVND (reference sequence). The CDR3 spans 15 residues. The CDR3 sequence: CASSPSGRAGETQYF. In nucleotides, the CDR3 is TGTGCCAGTAGTCCGAGCGGGAGGGCCGGGGAGACCCAGTACTTC.

The gene calls are TRBV7-9 and TRBJ2-3; D gene unclear. Germline CDR1 SEHNR, CDR2 FQNEAQ (reference sequence). Trimming removed 2 bases from V and 1 base from J, with 7 bases in between. This CDR3 region has 14 residues. CDR3 in amino acids: CASSLSIRTDTQYF. Written as DNA, the CDR3 is TGTGCCAGCAGCTTAAGCATACGCACAGATACGCAGTATTTT.

This clone has only a few counts. The V and J genes are TRBV5-1 and TRBJ2-1, with 10 bases fitting TRBD2. The germline V gene encodes CDR1 SGHRS and CDR2 YFSETQ. This CDR3 has 16 residues. Trimming at V came to 0 bases and at J to 2 bases, leaving 2 bases not matched to a gene. CDR3 bases: TGCGCCAGCAGCTTGGGGCTAGCGGGGGCCTACAATGAGCAGTTCTTC. Translated, it gives CASSLGLAGAYNEQFF. The full variable domain, completed using reference TRBV5-1 and TRBJ2-1, is KAGVTQTPRYLIKTRGQQVTLSCSPISGHRSVSWYQQTPGQGLQFLFEYFSETQRNKGNFPGRFSGRQFSNSRSEMNVSTLELGDSALYLCASSLGLAGAYNEQFFGPGTRLTVL.

The V gene is TRBV6-1, the J gene TRBJ2-7, with TRBD1 identical over 8 bases. The CDR3 sequence is 16 residues long. Germline V CDR1 and CDR2: MNHNS, SASEGT. Trimming at V came to 2 bases and at J to 4 bases, leaving 10 bases not matched to a gene. CDR3 in amino acids: CASSEMDRDLRYEQYF. The CDR3 region has the DNA TGTGCCAGCAGTGAAATGGACAGGGATTTAAGGTACGAGCAGTACTTC.

This CDR3 reads CASSTQTGIPEAFF. Here the CDR3 DNA reads TGCGCCAGCAGCACCCAGACAGGGATTCCCGAAGCTTTCTTT. The chain employs TRBV5-1 and TRBJ1-1; 7 bases align to TRBD1. CDR3 length: 14 amino acids. V was clipped by 4 bases and J by 8 bases; unmatched bases: 11. The V gene's germline CDR1 is SGHRS and CDR2 YFSETQ.

The sample holds a few counts of this clone. The chain uses TRBV28 and TRBJ1-2; D not resolved. CDR1 and CDR2 (germline): MDHEN, SYDVKM. Trimming cost V 6 bases and J 2 bases, with 7 bases left between them. The CDR3 is made up of 12 amino acids. The CDR3 nucleotides read TGTGCCAGCAGAGAGTTAAACTATGGCTACACCTTC. Residues: CASRELNYGYTF.